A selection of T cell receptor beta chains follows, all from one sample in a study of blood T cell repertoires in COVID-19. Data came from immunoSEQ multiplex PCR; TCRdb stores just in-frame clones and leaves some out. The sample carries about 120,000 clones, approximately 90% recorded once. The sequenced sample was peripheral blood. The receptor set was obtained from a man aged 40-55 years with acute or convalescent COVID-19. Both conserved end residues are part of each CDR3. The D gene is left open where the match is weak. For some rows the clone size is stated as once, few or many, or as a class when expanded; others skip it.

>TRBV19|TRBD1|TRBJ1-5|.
CASSGGTAQPQHF
TGTGCCAGTAGTGGGGGGACAGCGCAGCCCCAGCATTTT
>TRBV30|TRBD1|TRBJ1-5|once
CAWSPGQGNQPQHF
TGTGCCTGGAGTCCTGGACAGGGGAATCAGCCCCAGCATTTT
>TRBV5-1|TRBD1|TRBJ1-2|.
CASSLDRDNGYTF
TGCGCCAGCAGCCTTGACAGGGACAATGGCTACACCTTC
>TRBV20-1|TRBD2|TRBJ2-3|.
CSASRLAGGLGDTQYF
TGCAGTGCTAGTCGACTAGCGGGGGGGCTTGGAGATACGCAGTATTTT
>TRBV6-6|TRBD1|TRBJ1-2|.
CAVALGQGAGYTF
TGTGCCGTGGCCCTAGGGCAGGGGGCGGGCTACACCTTC
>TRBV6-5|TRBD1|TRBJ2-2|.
CASSAQGAVAGELFF
TGTGCCAGCAGCGCACAGGGGGCGGTCGCCGGGGAGCTGTTTTTT
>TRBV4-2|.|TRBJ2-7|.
CASSQDQGYEQYF
TGTGCCAGCAGCCAAGATCAGGGCTACGAGCAGTACTTC
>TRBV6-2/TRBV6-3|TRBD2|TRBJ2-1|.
CASSYGGGAYNEQFF
TGTGCCAGCAGTTACGGCGGGGGGGCCTACAATGAGCAGTTCTTC
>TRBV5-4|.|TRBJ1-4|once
CATTGINEEKLFF
TGTGCCACTACGGGGATTAATGAAGAAAAACTGTTTTTT
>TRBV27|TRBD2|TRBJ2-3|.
CASRELAGPSTDTQYF
TGTGCCAGCAGGGAACTAGCGGGGCCTAGCACAGATACGCAGTATTTT
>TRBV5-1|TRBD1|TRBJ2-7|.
CASSSTQGWEQYF
TGCGCCAGCAGCTCGACACAGGGGTGGGAGCAGTACTTC
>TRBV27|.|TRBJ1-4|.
CASSPQIFEKLFF
TGTGCCAGCAGTCCACAGATATTCGAAAAACTGTTTTTT
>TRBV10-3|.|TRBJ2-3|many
CAIGQSTDTQYF
TGTGCCATCGGGCAGAGCACAGATACGCAGTATTTT
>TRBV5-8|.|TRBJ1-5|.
CASSLVNYDSPYQPQHF
TGTGCCAGCAGCTTGGTAAATTATGACAGCCCTTATCAGCCCCAGCATTTT
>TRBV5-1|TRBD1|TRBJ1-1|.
CASSSGQAKTLGTEAFF
TGCGCCAGCAGCTCGGGACAGGCGAAAACCCTGGGCACTGAAGCTTTCTTT
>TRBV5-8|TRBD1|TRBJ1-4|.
CASSSGQGNEKLFF
TGTGCCAGCAGCTCGGGACAGGGGAATGAAAAACTGTTTTTT
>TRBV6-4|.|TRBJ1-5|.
CASSLRQVPNQPQHF
TGTGCCAGCAGCCTAAGACAGGTTCCAAATCAGCCCCAGCATTTT
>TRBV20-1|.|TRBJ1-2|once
CSASTQGREYGYTF
TGCAGTGCTAGTACGCAGGGGAGGGAATATGGCTACACCTTC